The sequence of this T cell receptor beta chain was determined in a study of glioma-infiltrating T cells. A note on this clonotype: Its antigen is as yet unknown.

The iRepertoire nested amplicon-rescue multiplex PCR amplified TCR alpha and beta CDR3s from RNA. MiXCR, applied by TCRdb to the multiplex PCR reads, yields one record per CDR3 protein. The repertoire consists of fewer than 500,000 distinct CDR3 sequences, with 41% occurring once and the leading ten covering around 12%. Study-wide points: A blood CDR3 motif signature was depleted in highly divergent patients.

Germline V gene sequence: CDR1 LGHNA, CDR2 YNFKEQ. Between the trimmed V and J ends, which lost 0 bases and 8 bases, there was a span of 16 bases. The CDR3 is 15 amino acids. Sample: glioma tissue, nonneoplastic brain tissue, or PBMCs (not recorded which). This chain joins TRBV4-2 and TRBJ1-2; possibly TRBD1 for D (5 bases). This clonotype originated in a human donor with low-grade glioma or glioblastoma, undergoing nonglioma brain surgery, or in good health (not recorded which). In DNA form, the CDR3 reads TGTGCCAGCAGCCAAGAGGGTATCGCGGGGGAAGGCTACACCTTC. It encodes CASSQEGIAGEGYTF.